The rows below give T cell receptor beta chains drawn from one sample of a study of blood T cells in healthy people across ages. TCRdb reanalysed the 5' RACE reads using MiXCR and keeps one entry per CDR3 protein. Of fewer than 900,000 distinct CDR3 sequences listed, around 49% are singletons. Input material: blood. The receptors were sampled from a woman aged 55-70 years in good health. The CDR3 runs from the conserved cysteine through the conserved F or W. The D gene is left open where the match is weak. Rows may omit the clone size; those that give it use once, few, many or a size class.

v_gene,d_gene,j_gene,abundance,len,CDR3aa,CDR3nt
TRBV20-1,-,TRBJ1-1,few,15,CSAELSDLPNTEAFF,TGCAGTGCCGAGCTTTCGGACTTGCCGAACACTGAAGCTTTCTTT
TRBV7-2,-,TRBJ2-3,-,13,CASSTQFADTQYF,TGTGCCAGCAGCACCCAATTCGCAGATACGCAGTATTTT
TRBV6-1,TRBD1,TRBJ2-7,-,14,CASSPGQDYNEQYF,TGTGCCAGCAGCCCGGGACAGGACTACAATGAGCAGTACTTC
TRBV12-5,-,TRBJ2-2,-,16,CVSGLGSSKNTGELFF,TGTGTTAGTGGTTTGGGGTCTAGCAAGAACACCGGGGAGCTGTTTTTT
TRBV9,TRBD1,TRBJ2-2,-,15,CASSVGQGKVGELFF,TGTGCCAGCAGCGTAGGACAGGGGAAGGTCGGGGAGCTGTTTTTT
TRBV2,-,TRBJ2-2,few,14,CASSEQGGAGELFF,TGTGCCAGCAGTGAACAGGGAGGAGCCGGGGAGCTGTTTTTT
TRBV4-3,-,TRBJ1-5,few,19,CASSQAISLKGELNQPQHF,TGCGCCAGCAGCCAAGCGATTAGTCTAAAGGGCGAGCTTAATCAGCCCCAGCATTTT
TRBV4-3,TRBD1,TRBJ2-3,-,18,CASSQAWVGQGATDTQYF,TGCGCCAGCAGCCAAGCCTGGGTGGGGCAGGGGGCAACAGATACGCAGTATTTT
TRBV20-1,-,TRBJ2-1,-,11,CSARPQDGQFF,TGCAGTGCTAGGCCACAGGATGGGCAGTTCTTC
TRBV29-1,-,TRBJ2-5,once,13,CSVATQDRETQYF,TGCAGCGTCGCGACCCAGGACAGAGAGACCCAGTACTTC
TRBV3-1,TRBD1,TRBJ1-4,-,17,CASSQVPRDSSNEKLFF,TGTGCCAGCAGCCAAGTCCCCCGGGACAGCTCTAATGAAAAACTGTTTTTT
TRBV20-1,-,TRBJ2-7,few,12,CSAGGADYEQYF,TGCAGTGCCGGCGGGGCCGACTACGAGCAGTACTTC
TRBV19,TRBD1,TRBJ2-7,once,14,CASSKGQGNYEQYF,TGTGCCAGTAGTAAGGGACAGGGTAACTACGAGCAGTACTTC
TRBV7-9,TRBD1,TRBJ1-2,-,16,CASSLGGRGRFDGYTF,TGTGCCAGCAGCTTAGGAGGCAGGGGGCGTTTTGATGGCTACACCTTC
TRBV5-5,-,TRBJ1-1,-,16,CASSLMARQMNTEAFF,TGTGCCAGCAGCTTGATGGCACGACAAATGAACACTGAAGCTTTCTTT
TRBV7-2,TRBD1,TRBJ1-1,few,15,CASSLQTGAGTEAFF,TGTGCCAGCAGCCTACAGACAGGGGCGGGCACTGAAGCTTTCTTT
TRBV29-1,-,TRBJ2-7,-,12,CSVEGGANEQYF,TGCAGCGTTGAAGGGGGGGCGAACGAGCAGTACTTC
TRBV20-1,TRBD1,TRBJ2-5,many,13,CSGRDRGNEAQYF,TGCAGTGGGAGGGACAGGGGAAACGAGGCCCAGTACTTC
TRBV5-1,TRBD2,TRBJ2-6,-,17,CASSLEVGGRRANVLTF,TGCGCCAGCAGCTTGGAAGTGGGCGGGAGGAGGGCCAACGTCCTGACTTTC
TRBV5-1,TRBD2,TRBJ2-5,-,15,CASSLAGEEFAEQYF,TGCGCCAGCAGCTTAGCGGGAGAAGAGTTCGCTGAGCAGTACTTC
TRBV12-3/TRBV12-4,TRBD2,TRBJ2-1,-,17,CASSLVTGGPKDNEQFF,TGTGCCAGCAGTTTAGTAACGGGAGGGCCAAAAGACAATGAGCAGTTCTTC
TRBV4-2,TRBD1,TRBJ1-1,-,16,CASSQDPQGVNTEAFF,TGTGCCAGCAGCCAAGACCCTCAGGGGGTGAACACTGAAGCTTTCTTT
TRBV20-1,TRBD2,TRBJ2-5,-,14,CSARGGWVQETQYF,TGCAGTGCTAGGGGGGGGTGGGTCCAAGAGACCCAGTACTTC
TRBV4-1,TRBD2,TRBJ2-3,-,15,CASSHLLAGGDTQYF,TGCGCCAGCAGCCACCTACTAGCGGGGGGAGATACGCAGTATTTT
TRBV5-1,-,TRBJ2-5,few,14,CASSLEVGWETQYF,TGCGCCAGCAGCCTGGAGGTCGGGTGGGAGACCCAGTACTTC
TRBV18,-,TRBJ2-3,few,15,CASSPIYDREDTQYF,TGTGCCAGCTCACCAATCTATGATAGGGAAGATACGCAGTATTTT
TRBV5-6,-,TRBJ2-7,-,13,CASSLTETYEQYF,TGTGCCAGCAGCCTGACCGAGACCTACGAGCAGTACTTC
TRBV28,-,TRBJ2-6,many,15,CASSFRSSGANVLTF,TGTGCCAGCAGTTTTCGAAGCTCTGGGGCCAACGTCCTGACTTTC
TRBV28,-,TRBJ2-5,-,15,CASSYSLGNRETQYF,TGTGCCAGCAGTTACTCGTTAGGGAACAGGGAGACCCAGTACTTC
TRBV2,-,TRBJ2-5,few,14,CASSETMYQETQYF,TGTGCCAGCAGTGAAACCATGTACCAAGAGACCCAGTACTTC
TRBV20-1,TRBD2,TRBJ2-3,once,14,CSVGLAGAKDTQYF,TGCAGTGTGGGACTAGCGGGAGCAAAAGATACGCAGTATTTT
TRBV7-2,-,TRBJ2-1,many,14,CASSPVTSYNEQFF,TGTGCCAGCAGCCCTGTAACCTCCTACAATGAGCAGTTCTTC
TRBV14,-,TRBJ2-3,-,16,CASSQVLGGYTDTQYF,TGTGCCAGCAGCCAAGTTCTCGGGGGCTACACAGATACGCAGTATTTT
TRBV29-1,-,TRBJ2-5,-,13,CSVERGPYNEQYF,TGCAGCGTTGAACGGGGCCCCTACAATGAGCAGTACTTC
TRBV18,-,TRBJ1-1,once,14,CASSPPSGKGEAFF,TGTGCCAGCTCACCACCCAGCGGGAAGGGTGAAGCTTTCTTT
TRBV25-1,TRBD1,TRBJ2-1,-,15,CASSARDRGDNEQFF,TGTGCCAGCAGTGCCCGGGACAGGGGAGACAATGAGCAGTTCTTC
TRBV7-2,TRBD2,TRBJ2-1,-,13,CASSSWTSIEQFF,TGTGCCAGCAGCTCCTGGACTAGTATTGAGCAGTTCTTC
TRBV27,-,TRBJ1-2,-,11,CATRRGYGYTF,TGTGCCACCCGGAGGGGCTATGGCTACACCTTC
TRBV27,-,TRBJ1-2,once,12,CASRRNTYGYTF,TGTGCCAGCAGAAGGAATACCTATGGCTACACCTTC
TRBV12-3/TRBV12-4,-,TRBJ1-2,many,13,CASSFGGGDGYTF,TGTGCCAGCAGTTTCGGGGGCGGTGATGGCTACACCTTC